This is a list of T cell receptor beta chains from one sample in a study of blood T cell repertoires in COVID-19. TCRdb's table, derived via immunoSEQ multiplex PCR, lists solely in-frame clones and lacks some. This sample has 210,000 or so clones, with roughly 80% found just once. Specimen: peripheral blood. These receptor sequences come from a human donor in a cohort sampled during active COVID-19. Both conserved end residues are part of each CDR3. D genes are given only for firm matches. The listing skips clone size in some rows; elsewhere it reads once, few, many or a size class.

v_call	d_call	j_call	clone_size	cdr3_nt	cdr3_aa
TRBV4-2	TRBD2	TRBJ2-7	few	TGTGCCAGCAGCCCCGAGGCGGGACTAAATCTTTCCTACGAGCAGTACTTC	CASSPEAGLNLSYEQYF
TRBV30	NA	TRBJ2-3	NA	TGTGCCTGGCGAGGAGCGGGCACAGATACGCAGTATTTT	CAWRGAGTDTQYF
TRBV7-2	TRBD2	TRBJ2-3	NA	TGTGCCAGCAGCTTAGACGGGACTAGGCCCCCTGGGTATTTT	CASSLDGTRPPGYF
TRBV5-5	TRBD2	TRBJ2-3	NA	TGTGCCAGCAGCATGGGACTAGCGGGAGTGGTGGATACGCAGTATTTT	CASSMGLAGVVDTQYF
TRBV5-1	TRBD2	TRBJ2-3	NA	TGCGCCAGCAGCTTGGAGACTAGCGGGTCATCAGATACGCAGTATTTT	CASSLETSGSSDTQYF
TRBV6-6	TRBD1	TRBJ1-4	NA	TGTGCCAGCAGTTATACAGGGGGCACTAATGAAAAACTGTTTTTT	CASSYTGGTNEKLFF
TRBV27	TRBD2	TRBJ2-1	NA	TGTGCCAGCAGTTTAAGCGGGAGGTACTACAATGAGCAGTTCTTC	CASSLSGRYYNEQFF
TRBV27	NA	TRBJ1-2	few	TGTGCCAGCAGTTTGGGACACCCGTCTGGGGGCTACACCTTC	CASSLGHPSGGYTF
TRBV5-1	NA	TRBJ1-2	NA	TGCGCCAGCAGCTTGGGACGGGGGAACTATGGCTACACCTTC	CASSLGRGNYGYTF
TRBV2	TRBD2	TRBJ2-1	NA	TGTGCCAGCAGTGGCCCCACCGGGACTACCTACAATGAGCAGTTCTTC	CASSGPTGTTYNEQFF
TRBV28	TRBD1	TRBJ1-4	NA	TGTGCCAGCAACCCGACAGGGGGAGAGGAAAAACTGTTTTTT	CASNPTGGEEKLFF
TRBV13	NA	TRBJ2-2	NA	TGTGCCAGCAGCTTAGGAGCTAGCGAGCGACTTAGAGCCGGGGAGCTGTTTTTT	CASSLGASERLRAGELFF
TRBV24-1	TRBD1	TRBJ2-7	NA	TGTGCCACCAGCGGACAGGTGAATAGTACCCCTTCCTACGAGCAGTACTTC	CATSGQVNSTPSYEQYF
TRBV14	TRBD1	TRBJ2-7	NA	TGTGCCAGCAGCCACGAACCGGGACAGTCCTACGAGCAGTACTTC	CASSHEPGQSYEQYF
TRBV9	NA	TRBJ1-2	NA	TGTGCCAGCAGCGTAGTCGCGGGGAGTGGCTACACCTTC	CASSVVAGSGYTF
TRBV12-3/TRBV12-4	TRBD2	TRBJ2-7	NA	TGTGCCAGCAGGACTAGCGGGAGCTACGAGCAGTACTTC	CASRTSGSYEQYF
TRBV14	TRBD1	TRBJ2-7	NA	TGTGCCAGCAGCTATGCCGGGACAGCCTACGAGCAGTACTTC	CASSYAGTAYEQYF
TRBV5-1	NA	TRBJ1-2	NA	TGCGCCAGCAGCTTGGAAATCAGAGGTGGCTACACCTTC	CASSLEIRGGYTF
TRBV18	NA	TRBJ1-1	NA	TGTGCCAGCTCACGAACCGGGAGCGAGAGCACTGAAGCTTTCTTT	CASSRTGSESTEAFF
TRBV7-2	TRBD2	TRBJ2-5	NA	TGTGCCAGCAGGCGGCGTGTAGCGGGAGCCGAGAGGGAGACCCAGTACTTC	CASRRRVAGAERETQYF
TRBV5-1	TRBD1	TRBJ2-5	NA	TGCGCCAGCAGCTTGGGACAGGGGCAAGAGACCCAGTACTTC	CASSLGQGQETQYF
TRBV19	NA	TRBJ1-1	NA	TGTGCCAGTAGTATAGACAGGGCTGAAGCTTTCTTT	CASSIDRAEAFF
TRBV7-9	TRBD1	TRBJ1-1	few	TGTGCCAGCAGCCCCCACCGGACAGGCACACCCCCGGAAGCTTTCTTT	CASSPHRTGTPPEAFF
TRBV21-1	NA	TRBJ2-7	NA	TGTGCCAGCAGCCGGACAGGACAGGGGATCTACGAGCAGTACTTC	CASSRTGQGIYEQYF
TRBV19	TRBD1	TRBJ1-5	few	TGTGCCAGTAGTTCGGGCTTACAGGGGGTCAATCAGCCCCAGCATTTT	CASSSGLQGVNQPQHF